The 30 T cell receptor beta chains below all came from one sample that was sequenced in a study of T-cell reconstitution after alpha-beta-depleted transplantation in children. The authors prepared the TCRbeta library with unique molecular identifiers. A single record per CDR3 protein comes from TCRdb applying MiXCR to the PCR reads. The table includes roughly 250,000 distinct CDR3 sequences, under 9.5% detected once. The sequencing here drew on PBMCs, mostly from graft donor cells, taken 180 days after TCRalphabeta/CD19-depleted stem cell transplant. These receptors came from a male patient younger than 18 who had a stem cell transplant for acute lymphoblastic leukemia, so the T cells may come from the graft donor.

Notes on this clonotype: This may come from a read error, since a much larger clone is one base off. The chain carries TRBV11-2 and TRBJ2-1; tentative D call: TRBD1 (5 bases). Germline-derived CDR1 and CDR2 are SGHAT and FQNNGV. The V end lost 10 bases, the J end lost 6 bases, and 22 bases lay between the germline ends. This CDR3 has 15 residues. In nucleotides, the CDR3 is TGTGCCAACAGTCAACTCCCAGGGTCCCCCAATGAGCAGTTCTTC. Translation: CANSQLPGSPNEQFF.

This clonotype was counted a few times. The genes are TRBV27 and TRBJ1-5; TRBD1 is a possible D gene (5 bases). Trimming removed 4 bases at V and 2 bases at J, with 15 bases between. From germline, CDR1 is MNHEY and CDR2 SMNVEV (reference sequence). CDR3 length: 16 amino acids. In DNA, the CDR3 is TGTGCCAGCAGTTGGGGGGTACCTAGGGGCAATCAGCCCCAGCATTTT. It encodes CASSWGVPRGNQPQHF.

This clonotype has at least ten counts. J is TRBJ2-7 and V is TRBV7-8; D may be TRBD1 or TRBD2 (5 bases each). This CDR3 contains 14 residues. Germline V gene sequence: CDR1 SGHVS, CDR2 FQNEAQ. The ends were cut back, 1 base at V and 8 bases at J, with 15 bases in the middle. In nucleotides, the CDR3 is TGTGCCAGCAGCTTAGAGGGGCTGTGGAGGAAGCAGTACTTC. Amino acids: CASSLEGLWRKQYF.

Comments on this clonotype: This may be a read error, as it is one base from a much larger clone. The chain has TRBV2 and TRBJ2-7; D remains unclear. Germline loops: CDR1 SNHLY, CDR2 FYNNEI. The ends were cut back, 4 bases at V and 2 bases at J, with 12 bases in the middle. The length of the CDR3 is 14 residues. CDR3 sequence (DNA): TGTGCCAGCAGTGGGGTGGACGCAGCCTACGAGCAGTACTTC. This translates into CASSGVDAAYEQYF.

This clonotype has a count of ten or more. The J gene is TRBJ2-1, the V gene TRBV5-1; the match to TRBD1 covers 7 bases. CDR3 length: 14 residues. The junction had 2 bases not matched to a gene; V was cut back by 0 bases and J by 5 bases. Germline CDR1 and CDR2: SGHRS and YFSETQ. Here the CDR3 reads CASSLGDRHNEQFF. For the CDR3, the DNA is TGCGCCAGCAGCTTGGGGGACAGACACAATGAGCAGTTCTTC.

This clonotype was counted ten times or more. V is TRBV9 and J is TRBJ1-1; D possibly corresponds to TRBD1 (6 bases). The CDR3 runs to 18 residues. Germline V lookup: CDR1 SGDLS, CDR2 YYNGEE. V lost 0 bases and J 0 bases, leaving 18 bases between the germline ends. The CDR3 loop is CASSVGPRTGTMNTEAFF. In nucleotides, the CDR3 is TGTGCCAGCAGCGTAGGTCCGAGAACAGGGACTATGAACACTGAAGCTTTCTTT.

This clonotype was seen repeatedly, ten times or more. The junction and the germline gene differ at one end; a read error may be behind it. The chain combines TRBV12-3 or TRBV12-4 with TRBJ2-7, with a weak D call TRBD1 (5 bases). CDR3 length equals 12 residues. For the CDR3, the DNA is TGTGCCAGCAGTTTAGGCAGGGCCCTCGCCCACTTC. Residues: CASSLGRALAHF.

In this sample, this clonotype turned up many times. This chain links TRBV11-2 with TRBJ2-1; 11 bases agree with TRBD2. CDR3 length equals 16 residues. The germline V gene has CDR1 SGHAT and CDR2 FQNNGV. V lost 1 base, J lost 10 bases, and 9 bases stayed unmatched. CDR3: CASSLGLAGLFGEQFF. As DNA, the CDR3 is TGTGCCAGCAGCTTAGGACTAGCGGGACTCTTCGGGGAGCAGTTCTTC.

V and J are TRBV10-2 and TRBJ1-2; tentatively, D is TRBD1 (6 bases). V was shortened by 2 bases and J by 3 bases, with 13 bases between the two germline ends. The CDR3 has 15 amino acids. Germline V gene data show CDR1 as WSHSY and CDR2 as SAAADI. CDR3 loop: CASSEPIRGDYGYTF. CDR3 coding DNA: TGCGCCAGCAGTGAGCCCATCAGGGGTGACTATGGCTACACCTTC.

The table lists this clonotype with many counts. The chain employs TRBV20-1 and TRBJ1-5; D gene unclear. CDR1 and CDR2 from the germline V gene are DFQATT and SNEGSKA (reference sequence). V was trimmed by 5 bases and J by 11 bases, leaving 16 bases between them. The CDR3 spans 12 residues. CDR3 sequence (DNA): TGCAGTGCTGAGGGCGGTGTAGGGTCCCAGCATTTT. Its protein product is CSAEGGVGSQHF.

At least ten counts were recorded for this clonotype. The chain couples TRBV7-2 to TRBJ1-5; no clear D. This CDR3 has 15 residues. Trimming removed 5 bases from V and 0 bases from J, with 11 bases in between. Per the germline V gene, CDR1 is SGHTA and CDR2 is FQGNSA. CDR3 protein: CASSRRFNSNQPQHF. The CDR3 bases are TGTGCCAGCAGCCGGCGGTTTAATAGCAATCAGCCCCAGCATTTT.

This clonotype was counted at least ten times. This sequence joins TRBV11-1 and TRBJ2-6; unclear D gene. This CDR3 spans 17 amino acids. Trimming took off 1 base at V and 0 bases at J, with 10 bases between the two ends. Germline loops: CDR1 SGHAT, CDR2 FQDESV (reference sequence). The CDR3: CASSLDPVGSGANVLTF. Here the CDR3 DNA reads TGTGCCAGCAGCTTAGACCCCGTTGGCTCTGGGGCCAACGTCCTGACTTTC.

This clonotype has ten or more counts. CDR3 residues: CASSLEGQGKDTQYF. DNA for the CDR3: TGTGCCAGCAGCTTAGAGGGACAGGGGAAAGATACGCAGTATTTT. The V and J genes are TRBV11-2 and TRBJ2-3, with 10 bases lining up with TRBD1. Germline V gene sequence: CDR1 SGHAT, CDR2 FQNNGV. The CDR3 contains 15 residues. The trim removed 0 bases at V and 5 bases at J, leaving 2 bases unmatched. Based on the CDR3 plus reference TRBV11-2 and TRBJ2-3, the full variable domain is EAGVAQSPRYKIIEKRQSVAFWCNPISGHATLYWYQQILGQGPKLLIQFQNNGVVDDSQLPKDRFSAERLKGVDSTLKIQPAKLEDSAVYLCASSLEGQGKDTQYFGPGTRLTVL.

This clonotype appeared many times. The CDR3 DNA is TGCAGCGTTGAAGCAGGAGGGGGCGCCGACAATGAGCAGTTCTTC. This translates into CSVEAGGGADNEQFF. The genes are TRBV29-1 and TRBJ2-1, with a possible D match to TRBD1 (7 bases). This CDR3 is 15 amino acids long. Trimming removed 1 base from V and 5 bases from J, with 15 bases in between. Germline-derived CDR1 and CDR2 are SQVTM and ANQGSEA.

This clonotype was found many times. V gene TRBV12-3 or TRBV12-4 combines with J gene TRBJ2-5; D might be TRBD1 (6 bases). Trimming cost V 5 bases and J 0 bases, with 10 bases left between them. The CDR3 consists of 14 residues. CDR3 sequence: CASSPDRYQETQYF. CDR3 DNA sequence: TGTGCCAGCAGTCCTGACAGGTACCAAGAGACCCAGTACTTC.

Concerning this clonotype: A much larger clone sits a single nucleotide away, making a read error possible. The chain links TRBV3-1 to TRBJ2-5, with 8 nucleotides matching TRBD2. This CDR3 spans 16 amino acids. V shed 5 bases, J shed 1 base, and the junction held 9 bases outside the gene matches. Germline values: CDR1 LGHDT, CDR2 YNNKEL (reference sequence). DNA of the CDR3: TGTGCCAGCAGCTCCCCGGGACTAGGGTGCCAAGAGACCCAGTACTTC. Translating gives CASSSPGLGCQETQYF.

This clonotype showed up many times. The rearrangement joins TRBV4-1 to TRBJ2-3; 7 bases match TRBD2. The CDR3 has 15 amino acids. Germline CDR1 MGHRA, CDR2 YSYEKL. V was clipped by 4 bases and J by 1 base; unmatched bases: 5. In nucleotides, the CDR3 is TGCGCCAGCAGCCCACTAGCGCAAGGCACAGATACGCAGTATTTT. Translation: CASSPLAQGTDTQYF.

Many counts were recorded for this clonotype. The CDR3 bases are TGTGCCACCGGACAGGTGAAAAACATTCAGTACTTC. Encoded protein: CATGQVKNIQYF. This chain connects TRBV28 to TRBJ2-4, with 7 nucleotides matching TRBD1. V lost 10 bases, J lost 4 bases, and 4 bases stayed unmatched. Looked up from germline, CDR1 is MDHEN and CDR2 is SYDVKM. The CDR3 spans 12 residues.

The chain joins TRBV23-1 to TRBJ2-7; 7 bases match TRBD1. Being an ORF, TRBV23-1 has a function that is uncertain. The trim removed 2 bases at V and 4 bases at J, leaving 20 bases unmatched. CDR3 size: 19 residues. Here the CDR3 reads CASSQDGRTGALTPYEQYF. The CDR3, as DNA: TGCGCCAGCAGTCAAGACGGAAGGACAGGAGCCCTCACCCCGTACGAGCAGTACTTC.

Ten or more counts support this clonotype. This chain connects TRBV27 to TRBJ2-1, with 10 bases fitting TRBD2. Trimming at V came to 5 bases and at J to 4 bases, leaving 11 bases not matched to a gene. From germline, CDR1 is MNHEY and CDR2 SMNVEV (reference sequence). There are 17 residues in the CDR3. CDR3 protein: CASSHSAGGSPYNEQFF. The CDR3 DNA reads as TGTGCCAGCAGTCACTCAGCGGGAGGGTCCCCTTACAATGAGCAGTTCTTC.

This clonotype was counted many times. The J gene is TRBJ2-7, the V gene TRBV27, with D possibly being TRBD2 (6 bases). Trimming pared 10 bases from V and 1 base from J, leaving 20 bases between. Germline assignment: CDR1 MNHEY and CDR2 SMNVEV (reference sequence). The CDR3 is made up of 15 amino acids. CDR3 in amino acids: CANTFTGGGSYEQYF. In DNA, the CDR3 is TGTGCCAACACCTTTACAGGTGGGGGGTCCTACGAGCAGTACTTC.

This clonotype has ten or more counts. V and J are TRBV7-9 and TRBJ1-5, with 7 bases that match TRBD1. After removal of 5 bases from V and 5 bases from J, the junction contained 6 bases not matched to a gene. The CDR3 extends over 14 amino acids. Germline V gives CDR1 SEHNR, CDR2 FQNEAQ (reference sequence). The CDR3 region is CASSPGTAHQPQHF. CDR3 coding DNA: TGTGCCAGCAGCCCGGGGACAGCTCATCAGCCCCAGCATTTT.

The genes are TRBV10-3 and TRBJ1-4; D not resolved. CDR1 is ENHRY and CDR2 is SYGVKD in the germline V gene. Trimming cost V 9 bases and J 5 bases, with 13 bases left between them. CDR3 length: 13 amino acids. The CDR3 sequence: CAISGGSNEKLFF. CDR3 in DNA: TGTGCCATTTCGGGAGGGTCAAATGAAAAACTGTTTTTT.

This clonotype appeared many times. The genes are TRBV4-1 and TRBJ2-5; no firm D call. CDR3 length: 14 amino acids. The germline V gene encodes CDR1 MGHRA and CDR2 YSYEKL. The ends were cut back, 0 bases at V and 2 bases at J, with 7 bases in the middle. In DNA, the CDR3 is TGCGCCAGCAGCCAAGATCCTAGACAAGAGACCCAGTACTTC. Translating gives CASSQDPRQETQYF.

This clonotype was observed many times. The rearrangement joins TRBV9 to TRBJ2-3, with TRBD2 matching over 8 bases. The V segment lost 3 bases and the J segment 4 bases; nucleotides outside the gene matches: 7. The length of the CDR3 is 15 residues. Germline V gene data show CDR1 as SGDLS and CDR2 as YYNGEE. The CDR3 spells CASSGSGTTSDTQYF. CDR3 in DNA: TGTGCCAGCAGCGGTAGCGGGACCACATCAGATACGCAGTATTTT.

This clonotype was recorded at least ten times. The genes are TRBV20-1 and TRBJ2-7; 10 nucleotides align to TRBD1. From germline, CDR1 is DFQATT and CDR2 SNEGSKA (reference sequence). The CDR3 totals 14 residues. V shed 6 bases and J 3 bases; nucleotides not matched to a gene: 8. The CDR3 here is CSAPIRDRGYEQYF. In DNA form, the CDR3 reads TGCAGTGCCCCTATCAGGGACAGGGGCTACGAGCAGTACTTC.

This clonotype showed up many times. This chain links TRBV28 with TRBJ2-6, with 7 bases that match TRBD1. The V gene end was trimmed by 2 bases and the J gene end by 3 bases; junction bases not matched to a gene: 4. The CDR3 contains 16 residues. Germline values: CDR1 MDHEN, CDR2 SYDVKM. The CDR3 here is CASSLIRGSGANVLTF. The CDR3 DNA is TGTGCCAGCAGTTTAATCAGGGGGAGTGGGGCCAACGTCCTGACTTTC.

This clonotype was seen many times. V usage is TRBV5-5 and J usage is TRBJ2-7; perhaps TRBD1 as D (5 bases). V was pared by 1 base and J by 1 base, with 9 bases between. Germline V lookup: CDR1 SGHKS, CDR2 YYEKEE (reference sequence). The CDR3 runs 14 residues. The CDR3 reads CASSLTGSSYEQYF. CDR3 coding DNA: TGTGCCAGCAGCTTGACAGGATCGTCCTACGAGCAGTACTTC.

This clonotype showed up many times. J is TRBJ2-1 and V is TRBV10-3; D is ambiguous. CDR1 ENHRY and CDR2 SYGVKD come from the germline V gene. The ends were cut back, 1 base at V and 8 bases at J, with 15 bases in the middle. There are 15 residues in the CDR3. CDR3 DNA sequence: TGTGCCATCAGTGAGTGGAGCCGACCCACGGATGAGCAGTTCTTC. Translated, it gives CAISEWSRPTDEQFF.

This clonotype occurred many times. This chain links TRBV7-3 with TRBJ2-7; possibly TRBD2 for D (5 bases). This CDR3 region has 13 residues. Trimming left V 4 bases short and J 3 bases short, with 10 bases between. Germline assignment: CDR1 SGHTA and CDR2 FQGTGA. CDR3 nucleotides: TGTGCCAGCAGCTCCGGACTGCTCTACGAGCAGTACTTC. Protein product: CASSSGLLYEQYF.